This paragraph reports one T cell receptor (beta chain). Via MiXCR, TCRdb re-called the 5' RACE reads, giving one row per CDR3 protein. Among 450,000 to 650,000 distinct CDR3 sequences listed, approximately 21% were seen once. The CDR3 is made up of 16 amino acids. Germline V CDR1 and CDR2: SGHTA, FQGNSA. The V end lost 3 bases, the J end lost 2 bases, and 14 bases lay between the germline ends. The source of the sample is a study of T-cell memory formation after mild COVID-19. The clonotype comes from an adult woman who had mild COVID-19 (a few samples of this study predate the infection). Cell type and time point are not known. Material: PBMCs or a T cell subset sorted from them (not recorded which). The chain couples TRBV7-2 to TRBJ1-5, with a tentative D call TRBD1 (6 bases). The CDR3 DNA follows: TGTGCCAGCAGCTTTAGGGGGGCGTTTGGCAATCAGCCCCAGCATTTT. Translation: CASSFRGAFGNQPQHF.